These 17 T cell receptor beta chains came from one sample sequenced in a study of molecular identifiers for immune sequencing clone quantification. In TCRdb, the PCR reads were re-called with MiXCR into one record per CDR3 protein. Here the sample spans about 630,000 distinct CDR3 sequences, around 25% being singletons. Sequenced material: naive CD8+ T cells from blood, with Jurkat cell RNA spiked in. Indicated subset: FACS-sorted CD8+CD4-CCR7+CD45RA+ naive T cells. The receptors stem from a human donor in good health. Some libraries in this study had Jurkat cell RNA spiked in.

This clonotype came up a few times. CDR3 region: CASSYGSGGQETQYF. The CDR3 DNA follows: TGTGCCAGCAGTTACGGGTCAGGGGGACAAGAGACCCAGTACTTC. The chain carries TRBV6-5 and TRBJ2-5, with TRBD1 matching over 7 bases. V was pared by 2 bases and J by 2 bases, with 5 bases of the junction left unmatched. CDR1 MNHEY and CDR2 SVGAGI come from the germline V gene. CDR3 size: 15 residues.

The chain employs TRBV2 and TRBJ2-7; D not resolved. The germline V gene encodes CDR1 SNHLY and CDR2 FYNNEI. Trimming left V 2 bases short and J 7 bases short, with 15 bases between. CDR3 length: 14 residues. This chain's CDR3 is CASSEISDGREQYF. The CDR3 DNA reads TGTGCCAGCAGTGAAATTTCTGATGGGCGGGAGCAGTACTTC.

Details on this clonotype: A much larger clone differs from this one at a single base, so this may be a read error. The chain employs TRBV14 and TRBJ1-2, with D uncertain. Deletions cut 1 base from V and 0 bases from J, with 12 bases between. The germline CDR1 and CDR2 sequences are SGHDN and FVKESK. The CDR3 extends over 16 amino acids. CDR3 in DNA: TGTGCCAGCAGCCAAGTATTCGATCGAGCTAACTATGGCTACACCTTC. The encoded protein is CASSQVFDRANYGYTF.

With respect to this clonotype: Possible read error: a much larger clone is one base away. The chain is built from TRBV7-2 and TRBJ1-1, with 9 bases lining up with TRBD1. After removal of 7 bases from V and 4 bases from J, the junction contained 4 bases not matched to a gene. From germline, CDR1 is SGHTA and CDR2 FQGNSA. The CDR3 contains 13 residues. The CDR3 spells CASTGGQGTEAFF. Here the CDR3 DNA reads TGTGCCAGCACAGGGGGACAGGGCACTGAAGCTTTCTTT.

In this sample, this clonotype turned up a few times. One junction end does not reproduce the germline sequence, and a read error may be involved. The chain has TRBV4-2 and TRBJ2-7; perhaps D is TRBD1 or TRBD2 (5 bases each). This CDR3 contains 15 residues. The germline gives CDR1 LGHNA, CDR2 YNFKEQ. The CDR3 sequence is CASSPGPGGGYEQCF. The CDR3 nucleotides are TGTGCCAGCAGCCCGGGACCCGGTGGAGGATACGAGCAGTGCTTC.

This clonotype was picked up a small number of times. This chain uses TRBV6-5 with TRBJ2-7, with TRBD2 as a possible D gene (6 bases). This CDR3 is 15 amino acids long. Between the trimmed V and J ends, which lost 5 bases and 2 bases, there was a span of 16 bases. Germline V lookup: CDR1 MNHEY, CDR2 SVGAGI. The chain's CDR3 is CASSPSVGGTYEQYF. The CDR3 nucleotides read TGTGCCAGCAGTCCTTCCGTGGGGGGAACCTACGAGCAGTACTTC.

This clonotype appeared many times. The chain is built from TRBV7-2 and TRBJ2-1; tentative D call: TRBD2 (6 bases). Germline V gene data show CDR1 as SGHTA and CDR2 as FQGNSA. The V end lost 1 base, the J end lost 0 bases, and 13 bases lay between the germline ends. The CDR3 has 17 amino acids. The CDR3 sequence is CASSLVRGTSSYNEQFF. The CDR3 bases are TGTGCCAGCAGCTTAGTCCGCGGGACCAGCTCCTACAATGAGCAGTTCTTC.

The sample holds a few counts of this clonotype. V usage is TRBV3-1 and J usage is TRBJ2-7, with D unresolved. This CDR3 is 14 amino acids long. Per the germline V gene, CDR1 is LGHDT and CDR2 is YNNKEL (reference sequence). Trimming cost V 0 bases and J 1 base, with 7 bases left between them. The DNA of the CDR3 is TGTGCCAGCAGCCAAGAAAGCCGGTCCTACGAGCAGTACTTC. Translation gives CASSQESRSYEQYF.

CDR3 sequence reads: CASTQWGTSGSYNEQFF. DNA for the CDR3: TGTGCCAGCACCCAGTGGGGAACTAGCGGGAGTTACAATGAGCAGTTCTTC. The chain uses TRBV6-2 or TRBV6-3 and TRBJ2-1; TRBD2 aligns across 11 bases. Germline V gene lookup returns CDR1 MNHEY and CDR2 SVGEGT. This CDR3 region has 17 residues. The ends lost 7 bases at V and 4 bases at J; junction bases unmatched: 12.

There are many counts of this clonotype. The CDR3 nucleotides are TGTGCCAGCAGTACGGGACGGGGAGGCTACGAGCAGTACTTC. Translating gives CASSTGRGGYEQYF. The chain couples TRBV6-5 to TRBJ2-7, with a tentative D call TRBD2 (6 bases). Germline CDR1 and CDR2: MNHEY and SVGAGI. This CDR3 region has 14 residues. Trimming took off 5 bases at V and 3 bases at J, with 14 bases between the two ends.

About this clonotype itself: No conserved phenylalanine or tryptophan ends this CDR3, so it is likely a read error. The CDR3 spells CSASGRLAGGPNPFSHEQFI. The CDR3 DNA is TGCAGTGCTAGTGGTCGACTAGCGGGGGGCCCCAACCCTTTCTCCCATGAGCAGTTCATC. J is TRBJ2-1 and V is TRBV20-1; 13 nucleotides agree with TRBD2. CDR3 length: 20 amino acids. V was clipped by 3 bases and J by 8 bases; unmatched bases: 22. CDR1 is DFQATT, CDR2 SNEGSKA, per germline (reference sequence).

This clonotype appeared once. The chain couples TRBV9 to TRBJ2-2, with D uncertain. The V and J ends lost 4 bases and 4 bases respectively, with 14 bases between them. This CDR3 region has 15 residues. Germline-derived CDR1 and CDR2 are SGDLS and YYNGEE. The CDR3 sequence is CASSKSPISTGELFF. The CDR3 DNA reads TGTGCCAGCAGCAAGAGCCCCATTAGCACCGGGGAGCTGTTTTTT.

The chain recombines TRBV6-6 with TRBJ2-5, with 7 bases identical to TRBD2. The V and J ends lost 10 bases and 2 bases, in that order; junction bases with no gene match: 7. Germline-derived CDR1 and CDR2 are MNHNY and SVGAGI (reference sequence). The CDR3 spans 13 residues. CDR3 residues: CATDGRTQETQYF. In DNA form, the CDR3 reads TGTGCCACCGACGGGAGGACGCAAGAGACCCAGTACTTC.

A note on this clonotype: A read error may be the cause here, since a much bigger clone is one base away. The chain is built from TRBV11-2 and TRBJ2-3; no definite D call. The CDR3 is 11 residues long. Germline V gives CDR1 SGHAT, CDR2 FQNNGV. DNA for the CDR3: TGTGCCAGCACCTCGCCCCCGAAAGAGCATTTT. It is translated as CASTSPPKEHF.

This clonotype was detected ten times or more. This chain connects TRBV4-1 to TRBJ1-1; D gene uncertain. Trimming left V 0 bases short and J 4 bases short, with 9 bases between. Germline loops: CDR1 MGHRA, CDR2 YSYEKL. This CDR3 is 14 amino acids long. The CDR3, as DNA: TGCGCCAGCAGCCAAGATCCGTTGACCACTGAAGCTTTCTTT. It encodes CASSQDPLTTEAFF.

This clonotype was counted between two and nine times. The genes are TRBV12-3 or TRBV12-4 and TRBJ2-2; D perhaps matches TRBD1 (6 bases). This CDR3 region has 16 residues. Deletions cut 4 bases from V and 0 bases from J, with 12 bases between. CDR3 in DNA: TGTGCCAGCAGTTCGTGGGACAATTCGAACACCGGGGAGCTGTTTTTT. Translated: CASSSWDNSNTGELFF.

Points on this clonotype: With a much larger clone just one base away, this may be a read error. The chain has TRBV5-1 and TRBJ1-1; D gene ambiguous. The CDR3 is 13 amino acids. The V end was cut by 3 bases, the J end by 5 bases, with 11 bases between. Germline V gene data show CDR1 as SGHRS and CDR2 as YFSETQ. CDR3 in DNA: TGCGCCAGCAGCTCCCCGCCAGGTACTGAAGCTTTCTTT. It translates to CASSSPPGTEAFF.